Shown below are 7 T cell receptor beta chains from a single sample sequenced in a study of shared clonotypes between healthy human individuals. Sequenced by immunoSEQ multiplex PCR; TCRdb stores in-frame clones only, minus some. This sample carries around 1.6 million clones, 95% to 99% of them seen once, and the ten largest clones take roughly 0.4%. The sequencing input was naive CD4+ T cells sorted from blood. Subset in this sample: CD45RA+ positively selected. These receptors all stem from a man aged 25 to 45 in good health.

CDR3 nucleotides: TGTGCCAGCAGCTTAGTAGGGAGACTAGCGGGAGGGTACACAGATACGCAGTATTTT. Translation gives CASSLVGRLAGGYTDTQYF. V usage is TRBV7-8 and J usage is TRBJ2-3, with 14 bases fitting TRBD2. In germline, CDR1 is SGHVS, CDR2 FQNEAQ. V lost 1 base to trimming and J lost 2 bases; unmatched junction nucleotides: 8. This CDR3 has 19 residues.

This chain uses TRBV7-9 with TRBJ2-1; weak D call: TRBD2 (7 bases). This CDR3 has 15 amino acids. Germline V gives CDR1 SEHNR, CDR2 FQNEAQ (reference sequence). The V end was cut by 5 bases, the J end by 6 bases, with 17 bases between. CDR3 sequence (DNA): TGTGCCAGCAGCCCGAAAGGGGGGGGCTTCAATGAGCAGTTCTTC. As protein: CASSPKGGGFNEQFF. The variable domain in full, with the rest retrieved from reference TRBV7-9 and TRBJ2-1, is DTGVSQNPRHKITKRGQNVTFRCDPISEHNRLYWYRQTLGQGPEFLTYFQNEAQLEKSRLLSDRFSAERPKGSFSTLEIQRTEQGDSAMYLCASSPKGGGFNEQFFGPGTRLTVL.

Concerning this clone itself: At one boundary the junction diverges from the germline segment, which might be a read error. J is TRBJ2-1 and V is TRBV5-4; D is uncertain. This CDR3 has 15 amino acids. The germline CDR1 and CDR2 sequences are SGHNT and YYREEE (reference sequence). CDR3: CASSLEPASNNEQFF. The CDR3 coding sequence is TGTGCCAGCAGCTTGGAACCGGCCTCCAACAATGAGCAGTTCTTC.

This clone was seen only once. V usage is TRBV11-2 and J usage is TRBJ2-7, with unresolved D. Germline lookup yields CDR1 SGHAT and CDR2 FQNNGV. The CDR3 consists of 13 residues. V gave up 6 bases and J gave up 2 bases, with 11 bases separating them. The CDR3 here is CASRGSRTYEQYF. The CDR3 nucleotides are TGTGCCAGCAGGGGTTCTCGAACCTACGAGCAGTACTTC.

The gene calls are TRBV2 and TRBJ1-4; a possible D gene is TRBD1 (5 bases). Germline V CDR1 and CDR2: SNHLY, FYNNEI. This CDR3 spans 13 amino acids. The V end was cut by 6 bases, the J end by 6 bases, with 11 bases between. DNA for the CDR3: TGTGCCAGCAGGGACCCGGGACATGAAAAACTGTTTTTT. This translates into CASRDPGHEKLFF.

CDR3 protein: CASSASPSYNEQFF. CDR3 coding DNA: TGTGCCAGCAGTGCCTCCCCCTCCTACAATGAGCAGTTCTTC. The J gene is TRBJ2-1, the V gene TRBV2, with D uncertain. V lost 4 bases to trimming and J lost 0 bases, with 7 bases between them. The CDR3 length is 14 residues. The germline CDR1 and CDR2 sequences are SNHLY and FYNNEI.

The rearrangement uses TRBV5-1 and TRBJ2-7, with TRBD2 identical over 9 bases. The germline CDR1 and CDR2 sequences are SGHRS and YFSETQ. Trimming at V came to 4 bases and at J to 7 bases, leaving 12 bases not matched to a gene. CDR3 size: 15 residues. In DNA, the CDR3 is TGCGCCAGCAGCGCAACACCGGGACTAGCTAATGAGCAGTACTTC. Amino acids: CASSATPGLANEQYF.